This T cell receptor beta chain is from a study of blood T cell repertoires in COVID-19. The wider study: The samples span acute and convalescent COVID-19 from the United States, Italy and Spain. T cells, B-cell-depleted T cells, or PBMCs provided the cDNA or gDNA that served as material.

This CDR3 region has 15 residues. Germline trimming cut 3 bases from V and 2 bases from J; bases unmatched to any gene: 6. Authors' methods: For nucleated cells, counts were estimated from reference gene primer amplification. TCRdb's table, derived via immunoSEQ multiplex PCR, lists solely in-frame clones and lacks some. The V and J calls and clone size come from that table; D and trimming were worked out from the DNA. The sample consists of around 60,000 clones, around four fifths of them appearing once. The rearrangement joins TRBV23-1 to TRBJ2-7, with 8 bases aligning to TRBD1. TRBV23-1 is sorted into the ORF group, with uncertain function. Sequencing input: peripheral blood. The TCR was taken from a man between 65 and 85 years old with acute or convalescent COVID-19. CDR3 in amino acids: CASSQKWDRTYEQYF. CDR3 sequence (DNA): TGCGCCAGCAGTCAGAAATGGGACAGGACCTACGAGCAGTACTTC.